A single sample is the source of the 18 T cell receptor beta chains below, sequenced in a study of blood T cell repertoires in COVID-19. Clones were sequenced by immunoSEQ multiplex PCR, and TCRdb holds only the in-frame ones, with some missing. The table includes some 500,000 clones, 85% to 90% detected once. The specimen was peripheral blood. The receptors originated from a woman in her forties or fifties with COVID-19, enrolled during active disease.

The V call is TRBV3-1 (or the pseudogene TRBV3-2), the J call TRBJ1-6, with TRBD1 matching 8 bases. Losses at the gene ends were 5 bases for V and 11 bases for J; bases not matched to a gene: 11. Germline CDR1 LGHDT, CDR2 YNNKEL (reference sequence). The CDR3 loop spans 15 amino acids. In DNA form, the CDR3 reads TGTGCCAGCAGCTCCTTAGCTAGACAGGGGACACCCCTCCACTTT. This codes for CASSSLARQGTPLHF.

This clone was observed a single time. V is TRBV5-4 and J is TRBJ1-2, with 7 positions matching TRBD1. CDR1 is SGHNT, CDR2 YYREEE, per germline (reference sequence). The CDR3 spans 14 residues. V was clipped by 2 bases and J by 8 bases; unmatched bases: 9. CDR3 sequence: CASSFGQEPGGYTF. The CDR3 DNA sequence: TGTGCCAGCAGCTTCGGACAGGAACCGGGAGGCTACACCTTC.

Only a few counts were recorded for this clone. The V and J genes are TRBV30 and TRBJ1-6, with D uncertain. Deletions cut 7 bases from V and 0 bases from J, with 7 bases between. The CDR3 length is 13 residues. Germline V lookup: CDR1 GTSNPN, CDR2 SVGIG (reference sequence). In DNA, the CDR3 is TGTGCCTCCACTCCCTCCTATAATTCACCCCTCCACTTT. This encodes CASTPSYNSPLHF.

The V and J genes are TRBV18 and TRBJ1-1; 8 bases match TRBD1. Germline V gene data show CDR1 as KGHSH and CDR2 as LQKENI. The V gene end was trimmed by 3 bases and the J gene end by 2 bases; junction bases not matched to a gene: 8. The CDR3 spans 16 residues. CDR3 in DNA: TGTGCCAGCTCACCCTTATTAGGACAGGGAAACACTGAAGCTTTCTTT. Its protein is CASSPLLGQGNTEAFF.

DNA for the CDR3: TGTGCCAGCAGCGGACTAGCGGGGGGAGATACGCAGTATTTT. Amino acid sequence: CASSGLAGGDTQYF. The chain couples TRBV3-1 (or the pseudogene TRBV3-2) to TRBJ2-3; 14 bases line up with TRBD2. Trimming at V came to 5 bases and at J to 5 bases, leaving 0 bases not matched to a gene. This CDR3 has 14 residues. The germline gives CDR1 LGHDT, CDR2 YNNKEL (reference sequence).

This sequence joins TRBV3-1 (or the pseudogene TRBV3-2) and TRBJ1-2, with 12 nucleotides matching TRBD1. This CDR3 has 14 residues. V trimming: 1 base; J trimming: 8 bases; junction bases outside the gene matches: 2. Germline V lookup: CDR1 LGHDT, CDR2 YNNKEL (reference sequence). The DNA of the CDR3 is TGTGCCAGCAGCCAAGGGGACAGGGGGCGAGGCTACACCTTC. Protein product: CASSQGDRGRGYTF.

The CDR3 here is CASRGEGEKLFF. The CDR3, as DNA: TGTGCCAGCAGGGGGGAGGGGGAAAAACTGTTTTTT. The chain joins TRBV2 to TRBJ1-4; TRBD1 might be the D (5 bases). Trimming pared 6 bases from V and 8 bases from J, leaving 10 bases between. CDR3 length: 12 residues. The germline CDR1 and CDR2 sequences are SNHLY and FYNNEI.

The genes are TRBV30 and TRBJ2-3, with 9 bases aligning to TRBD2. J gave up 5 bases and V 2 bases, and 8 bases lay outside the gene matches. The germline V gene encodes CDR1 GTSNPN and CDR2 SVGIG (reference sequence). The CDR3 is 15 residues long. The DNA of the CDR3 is TGTGCCTGGAGTCGGGAGCGGGGGGCCAAAGATACGCAGTATTTT. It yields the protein CAWSRERGAKDTQYF.

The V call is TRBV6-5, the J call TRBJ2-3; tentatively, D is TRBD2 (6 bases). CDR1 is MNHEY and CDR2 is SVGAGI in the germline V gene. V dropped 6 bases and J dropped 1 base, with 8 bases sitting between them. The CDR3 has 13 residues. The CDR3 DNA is TGTGCCAGCAGATCTAGCGGCACAGATACGCAGTATTTT. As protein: CASRSSGTDTQYF.

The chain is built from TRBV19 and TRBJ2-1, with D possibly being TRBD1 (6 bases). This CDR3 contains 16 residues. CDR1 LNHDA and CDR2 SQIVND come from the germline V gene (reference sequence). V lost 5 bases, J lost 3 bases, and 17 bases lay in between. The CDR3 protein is CASSPSGTKFYNEQFF. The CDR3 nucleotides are TGTGCCAGTAGTCCCTCCGGGACAAAATTCTACAATGAGCAGTTCTTC.

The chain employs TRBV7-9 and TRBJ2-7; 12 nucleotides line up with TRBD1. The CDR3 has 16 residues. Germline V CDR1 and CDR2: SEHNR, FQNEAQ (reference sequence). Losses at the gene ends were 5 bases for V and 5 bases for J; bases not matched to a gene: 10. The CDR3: CASSLSIGTGGHEQYF. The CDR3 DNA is TGTGCCAGCAGCCTTTCGATCGGGACAGGGGGCCACGAGCAGTACTTC.

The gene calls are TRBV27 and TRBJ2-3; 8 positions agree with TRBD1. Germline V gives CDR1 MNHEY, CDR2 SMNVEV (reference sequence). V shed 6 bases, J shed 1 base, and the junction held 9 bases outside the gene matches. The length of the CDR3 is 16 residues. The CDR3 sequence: CASRSGTGKRTDTQYF. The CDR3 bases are TGTGCCAGCAGATCGGGGACAGGCAAACGCACAGATACGCAGTATTTT.

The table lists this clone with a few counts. CDR3 bases: TGTGCCAGCAGTGGTAGCCGCGCGGTTCGTCTCCTCCACTTT. Translated, it gives CASSGSRAVRLLHF. The chain is built from TRBV2 and TRBJ1-6; D gene uncertain. Germline CDR1 SNHLY, CDR2 FYNNEI. CDR3 length: 14 amino acids. V lost 4 bases and J lost 15, with 19 bases in between.

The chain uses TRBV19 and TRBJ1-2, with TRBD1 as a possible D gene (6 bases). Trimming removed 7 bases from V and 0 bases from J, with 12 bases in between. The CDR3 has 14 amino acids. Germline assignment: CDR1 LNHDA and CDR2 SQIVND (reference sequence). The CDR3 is CASNRGQSNYGYTF. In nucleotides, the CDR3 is TGTGCCAGTAATCGCGGACAGTCTAACTATGGCTACACCTTC.

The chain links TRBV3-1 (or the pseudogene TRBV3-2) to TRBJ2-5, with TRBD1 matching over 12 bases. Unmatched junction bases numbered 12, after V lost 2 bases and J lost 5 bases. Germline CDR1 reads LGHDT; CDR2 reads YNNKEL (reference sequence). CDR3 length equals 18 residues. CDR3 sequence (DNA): TGTGCCAGCAGCCAACTAAGGTCCGGGACAGGGGGCGGTGAGACCCAGTACTTC. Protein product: CASSQLRSGTGGGETQYF.

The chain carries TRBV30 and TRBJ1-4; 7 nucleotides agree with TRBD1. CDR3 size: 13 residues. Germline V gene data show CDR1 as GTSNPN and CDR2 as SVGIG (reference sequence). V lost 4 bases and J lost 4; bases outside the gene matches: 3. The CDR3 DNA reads TGTGCCTGGAACCGACAGGGTAATGAAAAACTGTTTTTT. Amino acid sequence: CAWNRQGNEKLFF.

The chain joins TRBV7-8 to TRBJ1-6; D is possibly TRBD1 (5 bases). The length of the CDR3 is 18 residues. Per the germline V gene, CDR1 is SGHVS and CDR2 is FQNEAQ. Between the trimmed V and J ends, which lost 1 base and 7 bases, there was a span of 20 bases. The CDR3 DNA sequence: TGTGCCAGCAGCTTAGGGGTCAGGCTACCAGGGATGAATTCACCCCTCCACTTT. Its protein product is CASSLGVRLPGMNSPLHF. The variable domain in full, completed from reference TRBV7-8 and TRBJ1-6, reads GAGVSQSPRYKVAKRGQDVALRCDPISGHVSLFWYQQALGQGPEFLTYFQNEAQLDKSGLPSDRFFAERPEGSVSTLKIQRTQQEDSAVYLCASSLGVRLPGMNSPLHFGNGTRLTVT.

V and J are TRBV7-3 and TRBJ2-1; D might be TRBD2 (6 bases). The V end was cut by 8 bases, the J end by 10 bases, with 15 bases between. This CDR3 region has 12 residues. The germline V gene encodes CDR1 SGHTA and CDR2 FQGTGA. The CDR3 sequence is CASGIGGGEQFF. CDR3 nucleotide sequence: TGTGCCAGCGGAATCGGGGGTGGCGAGCAGTTCTTC.